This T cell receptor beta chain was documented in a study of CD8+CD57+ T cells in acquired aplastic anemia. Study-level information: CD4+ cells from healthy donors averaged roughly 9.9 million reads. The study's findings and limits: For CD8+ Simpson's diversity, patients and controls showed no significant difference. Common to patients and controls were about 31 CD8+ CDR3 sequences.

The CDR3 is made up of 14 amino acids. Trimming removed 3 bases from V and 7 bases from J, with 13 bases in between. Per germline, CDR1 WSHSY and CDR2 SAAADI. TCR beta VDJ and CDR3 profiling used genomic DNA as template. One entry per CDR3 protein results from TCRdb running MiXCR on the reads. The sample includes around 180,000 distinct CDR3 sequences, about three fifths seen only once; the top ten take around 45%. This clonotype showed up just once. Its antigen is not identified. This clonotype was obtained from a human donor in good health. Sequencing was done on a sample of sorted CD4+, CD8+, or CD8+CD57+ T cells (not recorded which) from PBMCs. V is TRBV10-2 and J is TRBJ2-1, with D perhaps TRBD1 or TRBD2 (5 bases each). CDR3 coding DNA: TGCGCCAGCAGTGAAGGGTGGGGGTTAAATGAGCAGTTCTTC. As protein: CASSEGWGLNEQFF.